This entry lists 3 T cell receptor beta chains sequenced from one sample in a study of shared clonotypes between healthy human individuals. The protocol was immunoSEQ multiplex PCR, while the TCRdb copy is restricted to in-frame clones and leaves out a portion. Among around 1.5 million clones listed, nearly 99% were seen once. Input material: naive CD4+ T cells sorted from blood. Described subset: CD45RA+ positively selected. These receptors were collected from a man aged 25 to 40 in good health.

The DNA for the CDR3 is TGCAGCGGCCGCAGGGGCGCGGACAATGAGCAGTTCTTC. This codes for CSGRRGADNEQFF. V gene TRBV29-1 combines with J gene TRBJ2-1; TRBD1 might be the D (6 bases). Germline CDR1 is SQVTM and CDR2 is ANQGSEA. This CDR3 has 13 residues. Trimming took 7 bases from V and 5 from J, leaving 15 bases between them.

This clone was detected only once. The chain employs TRBV25-1 and TRBJ2-2; D is perhaps TRBD1 (6 bases). The germline gives CDR1 MGHDK, CDR2 SYGVNS. The length of the CDR3 is 13 residues. V shed 4 bases and J shed 7 bases, with 10 bases lying between them. CDR3 sequence reads: CASSGGGIGELFF. The CDR3, as DNA: TGTGCCAGCAGTGGAGGGGGAATCGGGGAGCTGTTTTTT.

The chain recombines TRBV5-1 with TRBJ1-2, with D unresolved. The CDR3 is 14 amino acids. Deletions cut 4 bases from V and 1 base from J, with 11 bases between. The V gene's germline CDR1 is SGHRS and CDR2 YFSETQ. The DNA for the CDR3 is TGCGCCAGCAGCCCGGTTGGGGTTAACTATGGCTACACCTTC. It yields the protein CASSPVGVNYGYTF.